Reported below is one T cell receptor beta chain. The sample comes from a study of T cells of healthy individuals. The CDR3 loop spans 11 amino acids. TCRdb re-called the 5' RACE reads through MiXCR, storing one row per CDR3 protein. The sample holds more than 85,000 distinct CDR3 sequences, 17% seen once. The gene calls are TRBV21-1 and TRBJ2-3; the table's D call, TRBD2, has no DNA check behind it. TRBV21-1 is listed as a pseudogene. The source of this sequence is a human donor in good health. The CDR3 nucleotides read TGTGCCAGCACTCTAGTACATACGCAGTATTTT. Translated, it gives CASTLVHTQYF.